The sequence of this T cell receptor (beta chain) was determined in a study of T cell repertoires in cytomegalovirus infection. For the study at large: Matching HLA type, along with CMV infection, was indicated by public TCR beta signatures. Findings and limits, study-wide: The ex vivo response was dominated by HLA-C-restricted CMV-specific TCR beta clonotypes.

This clonotype was found a few times. The antigen is undetermined. This CDR3 comprises 13 residues. The germline gives CDR1 ENHRY, CDR2 SYGVKD. Germline trimming cut 10 bases from V and 7 bases from J; bases unmatched to any gene: 9. From the reads, TCRdb called clonotypes with MiXCR, one entry per CDR3 protein. The repertoire holds approximately 700,000 distinct CDR3 sequences, with 35% as singletons. The V call is TRBV10-3, the J call TRBJ1-4, with TRBD1 matching 7 bases. The specimen sequenced was PBMCs. This TCR was recovered from a human donor in good health (CMV status not recorded). Some clones in this sample may be carry-over from other donors' samples. CDR3 in amino acids: CATGQVSREKLFF. The CDR3 coding sequence is TGTGCCACCGGACAGGTCTCCCGTGAAAAACTGTTTTTT.